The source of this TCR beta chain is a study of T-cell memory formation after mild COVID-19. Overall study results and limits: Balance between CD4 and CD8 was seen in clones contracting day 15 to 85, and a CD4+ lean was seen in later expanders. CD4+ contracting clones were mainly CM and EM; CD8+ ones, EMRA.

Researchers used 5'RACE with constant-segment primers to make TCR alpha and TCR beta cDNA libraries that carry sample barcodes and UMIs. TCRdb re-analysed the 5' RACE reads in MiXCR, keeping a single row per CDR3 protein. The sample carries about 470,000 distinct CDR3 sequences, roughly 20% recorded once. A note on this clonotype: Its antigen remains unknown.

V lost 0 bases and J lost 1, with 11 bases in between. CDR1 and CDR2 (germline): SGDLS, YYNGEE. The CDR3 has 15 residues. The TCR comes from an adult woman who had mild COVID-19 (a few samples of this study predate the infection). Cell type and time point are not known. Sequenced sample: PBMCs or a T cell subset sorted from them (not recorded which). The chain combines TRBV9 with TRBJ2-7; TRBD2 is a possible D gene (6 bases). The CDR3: CASSVGTAGSYEQYF. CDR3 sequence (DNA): TGTGCCAGCAGCGTAGGGACGGCGGGGTCCTACGAGCAGTACTTC.